Sequencing of this T cell receptor beta chain was carried out in a study of blood T cell repertoires in COVID-19. In the study overall: From T cells, B-cell-depleted T cells, or PBMCs came the material, which was cDNA or gDNA.

Sequencing was performed with immunoSEQ multiplex PCR; in TCRdb, only in-frame clones are kept and a portion is missing. The sample has about 140,000 clones; around 84% are singletons. Germline V CDR1 and CDR2: SNHLY, FYNNEI. CDR3 length: 17 amino acids. The V and J ends lost 3 bases and 7 bases, in that order; junction bases with no gene match: 11. V gene TRBV2 combines with J gene TRBJ2-7; 14 nucleotides line up with TRBD2. The TCR sequence derives from a human donor in a cohort sampled during active COVID-19. Sequencing used peripheral blood. CDR3 region: CASSDVGLAGERWEQYF. The CDR3 bases are TGTGCCAGCAGTGATGTGGGACTAGCGGGAGAACGGTGGGAGCAGTACTTC.